This record covers a single T cell receptor beta chain. Libraries were prepared by immunoSEQ multiplex PCR; TCRdb keeps only in-frame clonotypes and omits some of them. In the table there are about 330,000 clones, 80% to 95% of which are singletons. The sample comes from a study of blood T cell repertoires in COVID-19. V lost 7 bases, J lost 7 bases, and 4 bases stayed unmatched. This CDR3 is built from 14 residues. The V gene's germline CDR1 is MNHEY and CDR2 SVGAGI. The rearrangement joins TRBV6-5 to TRBJ1-6; TRBD1 aligns across 10 bases. What was sequenced was PBMCs or T cells enriched from blood (not recorded which). This receptor was taken from a woman in her 30s who had recovered from COVID-19. DNA for the CDR3: TGTGCCAGCACCATGGACAGGGGGAATTCACCCCTCCACTTT. Protein sequence: CASTMDRGNSPLHF.